What follows are 10 T cell receptor beta chains derived from one specimen sequenced in a study of early T cells in non-severe SARS-CoV-2 infection. TCRdb used MiXCR to reprocess the 5' RACE reads, holding one entry per CDR3 protein. The sample carries around 19,000 distinct CDR3 sequences, under 6.5% recorded once. The sequenced sample was whole blood. The source is an adult who was a healthcare worker with PCR-confirmed SARS-CoV-2 infection or an uninfected control (not recorded which).

This clonotype has ten or more counts. The V call is TRBV18, the J call TRBJ1-1; 8 bases agree with TRBD1. There are 15 residues in the CDR3. Germline V gene data show CDR1 as KGHSH and CDR2 as LQKENI. The J segment lost 2 bases and the V segment lost 3 bases, leaving 5 bases of the junction unmatched. The CDR3 loop is CASSPIQGDNTEAFF. The CDR3 region has the DNA TGTGCCAGCTCACCCATACAGGGGGACAACACTGAAGCTTTCTTT.

This clonotype rates as medium-sized (0.01 to 0.1%). The rearrangement links TRBV28 to TRBJ2-1; 11 bases align to TRBD2. Germline values: CDR1 MDHEN, CDR2 SYDVKM. The CDR3 totals 16 residues. The J segment lost 0 bases and the V segment lost 5 bases, leaving 3 bases of the junction unmatched. The CDR3 DNA is TGTGCCAGCAGTCGACTAGCGGGGAGCTCCTACAATGAGCAGTTCTTC. Translated, it gives CASSRLAGSSYNEQFF.

The chain carries TRBV6-5 and TRBJ2-6, with D tentatively TRBD1 (6 bases). The germline V gene has CDR1 MNHEY and CDR2 SVGAGI. This CDR3 spans 17 amino acids. V lost 2 bases and J 4 bases, leaving 15 bases between the germline ends. CDR3 in amino acids: CASSYMAGELGANVLTF. CDR3 nucleotides: TGTGCCAGCAGTTACATGGCAGGGGAACTGGGGGCCAACGTCCTGACTTTC.

This clonotype was detected ten times or more. This chain uses TRBV29-1 with TRBJ2-6, with TRBD1 matching 7 bases. CDR1 SQVTM and CDR2 ANQGSEA come from the germline V gene. Trimming cost V 6 bases and J 3 bases; bases outside gene matches: 2. The CDR3 length is 13 residues. CDR3 loop: CSVRQGGANVLTF. The CDR3 bases are TGCAGCGTACGACAGGGTGGGGCCAACGTCCTGACTTTC.

This clonotype was seen many times. The CDR3: CSAPQPGSTEAFF. The CDR3 coding sequence is TGCAGTGCCCCCCAACCGGGTTCTACTGAAGCTTTCTTT. This chain joins TRBV20-1 and TRBJ1-1; D unresolved. There are 13 residues in the CDR3. Per the germline V gene, CDR1 is DFQATT and CDR2 is SNEGSKA (reference sequence). The V gene lost 6 bases and the J gene lost 5 bases, with 16 bases spanning the gap.

This clonotype appeared many times. The J gene is TRBJ1-5, the V gene TRBV27, with D unclear. The CDR3 contains 15 residues. Trimming cost V 2 bases and J 1 base, with 9 bases left between them. Germline V lookup: CDR1 MNHEY, CDR2 SMNVEV (reference sequence). CDR3 nucleotides: TGTGCCAGCAGTTTAATTGGTGGGAGCAATCAGCCCCAGCATTTT. This translates into CASSLIGGSNQPQHF.

Sample share makes this clonotype medium-sized. J is TRBJ2-7 and V is TRBV18, with D possibly TRBD1 on 6 matching bases. The V and J ends lost 3 bases and 4 bases respectively, with 16 bases between them. Germline loops: CDR1 KGHSH, CDR2 LQKENI. CDR3 length: 15 amino acids. CDR3: CASSPPRQGTYEQYF. CDR3 DNA: TGTGCCAGCTCACCCCCACGTCAGGGGACGTACGAGCAGTACTTC.

By sample fraction, this clonotype is medium-sized. This chain connects TRBV7-2 to TRBJ1-6; D remains ambiguous. CDR1 SGHTA and CDR2 FQGNSA come from the germline V gene. V shed 2 bases and J shed 9 bases, with 17 bases lying between them. CDR3 length: 16 amino acids. The CDR3 loop is CASSLSSGASLSPLHF. The DNA of the CDR3 is TGTGCCAGCAGCTTATCAAGCGGCGCAAGTCTTTCACCCCTCCACTTT.

Judged by abundance, this clonotype is medium-sized. This chain connects TRBV20-1 to TRBJ1-1, with D maybe TRBD1 (5 bases). Germline V gene data show CDR1 as DFQATT and CDR2 as SNEGSKA (reference sequence). This CDR3 region has 14 residues. Deletions cut 5 bases from V and 4 bases from J, with 17 bases between. CDR3 amino acids: CSALRDGGGTEAFF. The CDR3 DNA reads TGCAGTGCTCTCCGGGATGGCGGGGGCACTGAAGCTTTCTTT.

Only a few counts were recorded for this clonotype. This chain uses TRBV5-5 with TRBJ2-5; D might be TRBD2 (5 bases). The ends were cut back, 4 bases at V and 5 bases at J, with 12 bases in the middle. The germline CDR1 and CDR2 sequences are SGHKS and YYEKEE (reference sequence). The CDR3 totals 13 residues. The CDR3 region is CASSPRPGETQYF. CDR3 nucleotide sequence: TGTGCCAGCAGCCCTCGTCCGGGGGAGACCCAGTACTTC.